The clone carrying this T cell receptor (beta chain) was detected many times. Its specificity is not known. TCRdb reprocessed the RT-PCR reads via MiXCR and lists one record per CDR3 protein. Of roughly 460,000 distinct CDR3 sequences listed, about a tenth are singletons. This record comes from a study of response to subunit inactivated influenza vaccine. Study-wide findings and caveats: Every seasonal influenza vaccination brings in few new T cells, the authors suggested.

Germline lookup yields CDR1 MNHEY and CDR2 SVGAGI. The CDR3 covers 12 residues. V was pared by 5 bases and J by 2 bases, with 4 bases between. Specimen: PBMCs from blood, collected roughly 6 weeks after vaccination. The TCR sequence derives from a man in his fifties who received an inactivated influenza vaccine. The chain recombines TRBV6-5 with TRBJ2-1; D gene unclear. This CDR3 is CASSRAYNEQFF. The CDR3, as DNA: TGTGCCAGCAGTCGGGCCTACAATGAGCAGTTCTTC.